This T cell receptor beta chain stems from a study of blood T cell repertoires in COVID-19. Study overall: COVID-19 samples, acute and convalescent, were from the United States, Italy and Spain. PBMCs, B-cell-depleted T cells, or T cells were the source of the cDNA or gDNA that made up the material.

In the authors' methods: The assay estimated nucleated cells by amplifying reference gene primers. Clones were sequenced by immunoSEQ multiplex PCR, and TCRdb holds only the in-frame ones, with some missing. That table is the source of V, J and clone size, and D and trimming were worked out from the DNA. The sample consists of fewer than 35,000 clones, about nine tenths of them appearing once. The CDR3 is 15 residues long. Trimming took 2 bases from V and 0 from J, leaving 10 bases between them. CDR1 is KGHSH, CDR2 LQKENI, per germline. Sequenced: peripheral blood. The sequence was obtained from a woman older than 75 with active or convalescent COVID-19. V is TRBV18 and J is TRBJ1-2; D not resolved. The CDR3 is CASSPVNAANYGYTF. The CDR3 DNA is TGTGCCAGCTCACCAGTAAACGCAGCTAACTATGGCTACACCTTC.